This record concerns one T cell receptor beta chain sequence. From germline, CDR1 is KGHSH and CDR2 LQKENI. V was pared by 0 bases and J by 3 bases, with 2 bases of the junction left unmatched. The CDR3 runs to 16 residues. These data belong to a study of cytomegalovirus exposure and HLA in healthy donors. Primers for the PCR totalled 60 Vbeta and 13 Jbeta. The repertoire was sequenced with immunoSEQ multiplex PCR; TCRdb's copy has only in-frame clones and lacks some. This table holds 55,000 to 80,000 clones, more than 70% found once. The sequence came from a woman in her twenties or thirties in good health and CMV-seronegative. The chain joins TRBV18 to TRBJ2-3; 11 bases line up with TRBD2. Sequencing was performed on PBMCs. The CDR3 is CASSPPTSGKTDTQYF. CDR3 nucleotides: TGTGCCAGCTCACCACCGACTAGCGGGAAAACAGATACGCAGTATTTT.